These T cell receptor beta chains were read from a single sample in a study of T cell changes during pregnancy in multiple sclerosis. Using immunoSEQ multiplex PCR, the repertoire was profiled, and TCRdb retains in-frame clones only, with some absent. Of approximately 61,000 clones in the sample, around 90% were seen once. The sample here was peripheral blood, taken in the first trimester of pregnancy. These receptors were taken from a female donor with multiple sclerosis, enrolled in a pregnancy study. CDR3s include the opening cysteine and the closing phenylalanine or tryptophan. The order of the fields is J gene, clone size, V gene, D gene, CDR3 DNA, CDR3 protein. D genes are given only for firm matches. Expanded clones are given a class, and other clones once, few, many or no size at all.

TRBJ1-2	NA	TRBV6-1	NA	TGTGCCAGCAGTGGATCGGGCTATGGCTACACCTTC	CASSGSGYGYTF
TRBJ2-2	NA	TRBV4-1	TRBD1	TGCGCCAGCAGCCGAAACAGGGGTAACACCGGGGAGCTGTTTTTT	CASSRNRGNTGELFF
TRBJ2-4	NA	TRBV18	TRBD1	TGTGCCAGCTCACCAGAGGACAGGGATGGATCCAAAAACATTCAGTACTTC	CASSPEDRDGSKNIQYF
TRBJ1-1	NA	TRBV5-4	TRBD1	TGTGCCAGCAGTTCCAGACAGGGGGCGTGGGACACTGAAGCTTTCTTT	CASSSRQGAWDTEAFF
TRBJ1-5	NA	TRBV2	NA	TGTGCCAGCAGTTCGGGGGGGTATCAGCCCCAGCATTTT	CASSSGGYQPQHF
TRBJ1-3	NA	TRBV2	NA	TGTGCCAGCAGTGTGGGTCCGGGGGACACCATATATTTT	CASSVGPGDTIYF
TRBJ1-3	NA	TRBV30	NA	TGTGCCTGGAGTGAAGACTTTTCCTCTGGAAACACCATATATTTT	CAWSEDFSSGNTIYF
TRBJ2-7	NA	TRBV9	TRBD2	TGTGCCAGCAGCGTAGCCAGACTAGCGGAGGGATACGAGCAGTACTTC	CASSVARLAEGYEQYF
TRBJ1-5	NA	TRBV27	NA	TGTGCCAGCAGTTTCGCCAGGGGACAGCCCCAGCATTTT	CASSFARGQPQHF
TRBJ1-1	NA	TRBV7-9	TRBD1	TGTGCCAGCAGCTCACGAGACAGGGGGCGAACTGAAGCTTTCTTT	CASSSRDRGRTEAFF
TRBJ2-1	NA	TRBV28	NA	TGTGCCAGCAGTTTAGGCAACTACAATGAGCAGTTCTTC	CASSLGNYNEQFF
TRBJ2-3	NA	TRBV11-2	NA	TGTGCCAGCAGCTTTGGCGGGAGCACAGATACGCAGTATTTT	CASSFGGSTDTQYF
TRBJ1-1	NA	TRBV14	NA	TGTGCCAGCAGCCAAGACAGTTACACTGAAGCTTTCTTT	CASSQDSYTEAFF
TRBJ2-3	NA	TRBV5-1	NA	TGCGCCAGCAGCGTAGGGGTTTCAGATACGCAGTATTTT	CASSVGVSDTQYF
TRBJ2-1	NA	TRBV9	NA	TGTGCCAGCAGCGTCGGACAGACGGTTGCTGAGCAGTTCTTC	CASSVGQTVAEQFF
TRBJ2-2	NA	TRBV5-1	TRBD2	TGCGCCAGCAGCTTGGCGCTAGCGGGAGCTCACACCGGGGAGCTGTTTTTT	CASSLALAGAHTGELFF
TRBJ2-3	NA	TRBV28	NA	TGTGCCAGCAGTCTCCCGGACTCCCCGGTCCCAGATACGCAGTATTTT	CASSLPDSPVPDTQYF
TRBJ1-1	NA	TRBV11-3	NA	TGTGCCAGCAGCTCACAACAAAACACTGAAGCTTTCTTT	CASSSQQNTEAFF
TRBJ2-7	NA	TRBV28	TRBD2	TGTGCCAGCAGTTCGCCATCGACTAGCGGGACATCCTACGAGCAGTACTTC	CASSSPSTSGTSYEQYF
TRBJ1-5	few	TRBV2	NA	TGTGCCAGCAGGCAGGGTCCCAATCAGCCCCAGCATTTT	CASRQGPNQPQHF
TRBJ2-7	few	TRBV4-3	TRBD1	TGCGCCAGCAGCCAGAGGACAGGGCCCTACGAGCAGTACTTC	CASSQRTGPYEQYF
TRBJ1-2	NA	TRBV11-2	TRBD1	TGTGCCAGCAGCTGGACCGGGACAGGGGTTTATGGCTACACCTTC	CASSWTGTGVYGYTF
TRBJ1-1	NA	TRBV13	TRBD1	TGTGCCAGCAGCTCCGGGACAGGGAAAACTTTCTTT	CASSSGTGKTFF
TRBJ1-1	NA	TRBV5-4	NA	TGTGCCAGCAGACGGACAGTGAACACTGAAGCTTTCTTT	CASRRTVNTEAFF
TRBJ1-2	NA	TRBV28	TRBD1	TGTGCCAGCAGGCTAACAGGGGGCGCGAGGGGCTACACCTTC	CASRLTGGARGYTF
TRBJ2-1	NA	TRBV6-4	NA	TGTGCCAGCAGTGACTCAGGGCGGGGCGGAGGCAATGAGCAGTTCTTC	CASSDSGRGGGNEQFF
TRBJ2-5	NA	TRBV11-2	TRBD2	TGTGCCAGCAGCTTAGGGACCGGGACTAGCGGGCGGACCCAGTACTTC	CASSLGTGTSGRTQYF
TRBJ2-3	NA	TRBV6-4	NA	TGTGCCAGCAGTGACTCGATGGCGGGGAGCACAGATACGCAGTATTTT	CASSDSMAGSTDTQYF
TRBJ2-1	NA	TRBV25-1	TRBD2	TGTGCCAGCAGTGAACTCAGCGGGGCCTCCTACAATGAGCAGTTCTTC	CASSELSGASYNEQFF
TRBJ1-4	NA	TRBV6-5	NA	TGTGCCAGCAGTTCAGGGCTTGGAGTTGAAAAACTGTTTTTT	CASSSGLGVEKLFF
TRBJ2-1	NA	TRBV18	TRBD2	TGTGCCAGCTCACCACTAGCGGGAGGGGACAATGAGCAGTTCTTC	CASSPLAGGDNEQFF
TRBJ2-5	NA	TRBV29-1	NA	TGCAGCGTTTCAGAGGCGGGGGAGACCCAGTACTTC	CSVSEAGETQYF
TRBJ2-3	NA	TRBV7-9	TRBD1	TGTGCCAGCAGCTTGCCGATGGACAGGGAGTATTTT	CASSLPMDREYF
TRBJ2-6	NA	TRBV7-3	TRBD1	TGTGCCAGCGGGGACAGACGCTCTGGGGCCAACGTCCTGACTTTC	CASGDRRSGANVLTF
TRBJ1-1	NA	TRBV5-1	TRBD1	TGCGCCAGCAGCTTGGGATTACAGGGGACTGAAGCTTTCTTT	CASSLGLQGTEAFF
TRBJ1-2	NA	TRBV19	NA	TGTGCCAGTAGTATTAAGAGATACGGCTACACCTTC	CASSIKRYGYTF
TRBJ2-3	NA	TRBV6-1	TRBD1	TGTGCCAGCAGATGGGGACAGCCTGGGGATACGCAGTATTTT	CASRWGQPGDTQYF
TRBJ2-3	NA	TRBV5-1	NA	TGCGCCAGCAGCTCTGCTAGCCCAGATACGCAGTATTTT	CASSSASPDTQYF
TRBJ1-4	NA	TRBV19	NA	TGTGCCAGTAGTGTCGAAAGGGGTGAAAAACTGTTTTTT	CASSVERGEKLFF
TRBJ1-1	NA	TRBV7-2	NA	TGTGCCAGCAGCCCGGAGTCGAACACTGAAGCTTTCTTT	CASSPESNTEAFF
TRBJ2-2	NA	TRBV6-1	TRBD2	TGTGCCAGCAGTGCGGGGACTAGCAACACCGGGGAGCTGTTTTTT	CASSAGTSNTGELFF
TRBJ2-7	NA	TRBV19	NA	TGTGCCAGTAGTAAAATAGCTCCTGGAGTCCGGGAGGAGCAGTACTTC	CASSKIAPGVREEQYF
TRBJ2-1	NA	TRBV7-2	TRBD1	TGTGCCAGCAGCTTAGCCGGGACAGGGGGCTACAATGAGCAGTTCTTC	CASSLAGTGGYNEQFF
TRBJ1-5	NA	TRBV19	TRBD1	TGTGCCAGTCAAGGACAGGGCATGCGGCAGCCCCAGCATTTT	CASQGQGMRQPQHF
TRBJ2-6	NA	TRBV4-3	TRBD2	TGCGCCAGCAGCCAAGGGACTAGCAGCTCTGGGGCCAACGTCCTGACTTTC	CASSQGTSSSGANVLTF
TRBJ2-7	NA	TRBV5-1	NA	TGCGCCAGCAGCCCGATCGAGGGAGGAGACGAGCAGTACTTC	CASSPIEGGDEQYF
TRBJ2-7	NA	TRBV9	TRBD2	TGTGCCAGCAGCAAGAGCGGTCTAGCGGGAGGGTGGTACGAGCAGTACTTC	CASSKSGLAGGWYEQYF
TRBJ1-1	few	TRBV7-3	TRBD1	TGTGCCAGCAGCTTACCGATAACAGGGGTCAACACTGAAGCTTTCTTT	CASSLPITGVNTEAFF
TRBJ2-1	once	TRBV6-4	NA	TGTGCCAGCAGTGACGGGGGCGAATCCTACAATGAGCAGTTCTTC	CASSDGGESYNEQFF
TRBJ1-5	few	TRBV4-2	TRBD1	TGTGCCAGCAGCCAAGAGGTTTGGACAGGGACGTATCAGCCCCAGCATTTT	CASSQEVWTGTYQPQHF
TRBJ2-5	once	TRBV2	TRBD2	TGTGCCATGCTGACTAGCGGGAGCGAAGAGACCCAGTACTTC	CAMLTSGSEETQYF
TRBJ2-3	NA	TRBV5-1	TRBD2	TGCGCCAGCAGCCCGGGTAGCGGGAGAGGGGATACGCAGTATTTT	CASSPGSGRGDTQYF
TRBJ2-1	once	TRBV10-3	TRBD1	TGTGCCATCAGCCCTACCGGACAGGGTTACTACAATGAGCAGTTCTTC	CAISPTGQGYYNEQFF
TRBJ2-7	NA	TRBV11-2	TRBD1	TGTGCCAGCAGCTTAGAGGACAGGGTATGGGAGCAGTACTTC	CASSLEDRVWEQYF